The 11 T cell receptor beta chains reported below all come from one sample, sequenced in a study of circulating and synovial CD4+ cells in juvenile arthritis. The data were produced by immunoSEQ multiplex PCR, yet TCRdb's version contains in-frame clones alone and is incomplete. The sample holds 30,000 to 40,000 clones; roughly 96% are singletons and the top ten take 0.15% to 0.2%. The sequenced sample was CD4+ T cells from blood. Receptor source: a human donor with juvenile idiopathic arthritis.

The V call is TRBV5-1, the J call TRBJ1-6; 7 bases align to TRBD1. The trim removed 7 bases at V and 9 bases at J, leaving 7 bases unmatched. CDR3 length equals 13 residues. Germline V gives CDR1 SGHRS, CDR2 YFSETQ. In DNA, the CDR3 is TGCGCCAGCGGGAGACAGGGTGGTTCACCCCTCCACTTT. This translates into CASGRQGGSPLHF.

CDR3 in amino acids: CASSIGRSSYEQYF. The CDR3 DNA reads TGTGCCAGTAGTATAGGGCGGAGCTCCTACGAGCAGTACTTC. The chain employs TRBV19 and TRBJ2-7; D gene unclear. This CDR3 is built from 14 residues. Deletions cut 1 base from V and 0 bases from J, with 7 bases between. Germline CDR1 LNHDA, CDR2 SQIVND (reference sequence).

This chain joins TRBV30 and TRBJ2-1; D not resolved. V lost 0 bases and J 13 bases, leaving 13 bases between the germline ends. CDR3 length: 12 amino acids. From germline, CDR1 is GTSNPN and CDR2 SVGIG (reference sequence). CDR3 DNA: TGTGCCTGGAGTGTACTGGGCGTGATCCAGTTCTTC. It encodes CAWSVLGVIQFF.

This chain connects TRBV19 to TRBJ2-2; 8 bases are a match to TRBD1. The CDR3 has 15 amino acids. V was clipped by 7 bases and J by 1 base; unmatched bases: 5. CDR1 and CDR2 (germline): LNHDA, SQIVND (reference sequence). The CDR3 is CASTRTGLNTGELFF. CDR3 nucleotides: TGTGCCAGTACCAGGACAGGGCTGAACACCGGGGAGCTGTTTTTT.

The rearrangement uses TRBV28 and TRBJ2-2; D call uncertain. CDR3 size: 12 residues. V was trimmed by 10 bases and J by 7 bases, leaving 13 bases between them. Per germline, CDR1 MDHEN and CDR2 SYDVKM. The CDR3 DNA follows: TGTGCCACTCGCCGGGTTAACGGGGAGCTGTTTTTT. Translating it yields CATRRVNGELFF.

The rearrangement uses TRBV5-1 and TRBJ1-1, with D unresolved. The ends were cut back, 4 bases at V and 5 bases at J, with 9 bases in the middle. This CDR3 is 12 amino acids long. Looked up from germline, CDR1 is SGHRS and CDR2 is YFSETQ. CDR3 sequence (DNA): TGCGCCAGCAGCATGGACGGGACTGAAGCTTTCTTT. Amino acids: CASSMDGTEAFF. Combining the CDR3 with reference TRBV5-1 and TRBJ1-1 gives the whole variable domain KAGVTQTPRYLIKTRGQQVTLSCSPISGHRSVSWYQQTPGQGLQFLFEYFSETQRNKGNFPGRFSGRQFSNSRSEMNVSTLELGDSALYLCASSMDGTEAFFGQGTRLTVV.

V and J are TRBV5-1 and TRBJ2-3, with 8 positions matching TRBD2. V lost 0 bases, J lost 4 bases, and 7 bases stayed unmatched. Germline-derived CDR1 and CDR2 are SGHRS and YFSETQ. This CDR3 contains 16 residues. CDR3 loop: CASSLEPAGVADTQYF. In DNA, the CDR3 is TGCGCCAGCAGCTTGGAGCCAGCGGGAGTGGCAGATACGCAGTATTTT. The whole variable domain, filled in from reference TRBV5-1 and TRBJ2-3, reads KAGVTQTPRYLIKTRGQQVTLSCSPISGHRSVSWYQQTPGQGLQFLFEYFSETQRNKGNFPGRFSGRQFSNSRSEMNVSTLELGDSALYLCASSLEPAGVADTQYFGPGTRLTVL.

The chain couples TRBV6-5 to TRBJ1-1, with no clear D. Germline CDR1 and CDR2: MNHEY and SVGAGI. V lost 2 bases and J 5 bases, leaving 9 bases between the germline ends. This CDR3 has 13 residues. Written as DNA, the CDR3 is TGTGCCAGCAGTTACGAGGGTGGGACTGAAGCTTTCTTT. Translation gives CASSYEGGTEAFF.

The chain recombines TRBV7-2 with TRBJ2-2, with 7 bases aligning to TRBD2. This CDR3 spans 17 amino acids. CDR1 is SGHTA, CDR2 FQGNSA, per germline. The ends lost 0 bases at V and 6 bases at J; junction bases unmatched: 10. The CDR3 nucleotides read TGTGCCAGCAGCTTAGCGATGACGGGAGGCTTCCCCGGGGAGCTGTTTTTT. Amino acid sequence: CASSLAMTGGFPGELFF.

DNA for the CDR3: TGTGCCAGCAGCTTAGGGGACAGTTGGGGTATGGCCAAAAACATTCAGTACTTC. The encoded protein is CASSLGDSWGMAKNIQYF. This sequence joins TRBV7-9 and TRBJ2-4; 7 bases align to TRBD1. Germline-derived CDR1 and CDR2 are SEHNR and FQNEAQ (reference sequence). V shed 1 base and J 1 base; nucleotides not matched to a gene: 10. This CDR3 has 18 amino acids. Full variable domain (remainder filled in from reference TRBV7-9 and TRBJ2-4): DTGVSQNPRHKITKRGQNVTFRCDPISEHNRLYWYRQTLGQGPEFLTYFQNEAQLEKSRLLSDRFSAERPKGSFSTLEIQRTEQGDSAMYLCASSLGDSWGMAKNIQYFGAGTRLSVL.

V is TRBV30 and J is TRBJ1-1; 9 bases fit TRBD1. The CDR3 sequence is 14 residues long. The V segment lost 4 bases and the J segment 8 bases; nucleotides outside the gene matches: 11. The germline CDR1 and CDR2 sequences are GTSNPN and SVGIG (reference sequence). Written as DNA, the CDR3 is TGTGCCTGGACATACCGGGACAGGGCCACCGAAGCTTTCTTT. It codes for CAWTYRDRATEAFF.